This entry features one T cell receptor beta chain sequence. The data were taken from a study of blood T cell repertoires in COVID-19. As for the study in general: In each case, the material was cDNA or gDNA derived from T cells, B-cell-depleted T cells, or PBMCs.

Germline V lookup: CDR1 MNHEY, CDR2 SMNVEV (reference sequence). Trimming cost V 9 bases and J 10 bases; bases outside gene matches: 12. This CDR3 spans 13 amino acids. Assignments of participants to cohorts depended upon their own reported clinical history. In the original analysis: From reference gene primer amplification, estimates of nucleated cell counts were derived. Repertoires were generated with immunoSEQ multiplex PCR, while TCRdb's copy carries only in-frame clones and drops some. The V and J calls and clone size come from that table; D and trimming were worked out from the DNA. The sample carries 150,000 to 200,000 clones, more than 75% recorded once.

The specimen sequenced was PBMCs or T cells enriched from blood (not recorded which). This TCR came from a woman in her 50s with acute COVID-19. V gene TRBV27 combines with J gene TRBJ2-1, with 7 bases matching TRBD1. Here the CDR3 reads CASYNRGRGEQFF. DNA of the CDR3: TGTGCCAGTTATAACAGGGGACGCGGGGAGCAGTTCTTC.